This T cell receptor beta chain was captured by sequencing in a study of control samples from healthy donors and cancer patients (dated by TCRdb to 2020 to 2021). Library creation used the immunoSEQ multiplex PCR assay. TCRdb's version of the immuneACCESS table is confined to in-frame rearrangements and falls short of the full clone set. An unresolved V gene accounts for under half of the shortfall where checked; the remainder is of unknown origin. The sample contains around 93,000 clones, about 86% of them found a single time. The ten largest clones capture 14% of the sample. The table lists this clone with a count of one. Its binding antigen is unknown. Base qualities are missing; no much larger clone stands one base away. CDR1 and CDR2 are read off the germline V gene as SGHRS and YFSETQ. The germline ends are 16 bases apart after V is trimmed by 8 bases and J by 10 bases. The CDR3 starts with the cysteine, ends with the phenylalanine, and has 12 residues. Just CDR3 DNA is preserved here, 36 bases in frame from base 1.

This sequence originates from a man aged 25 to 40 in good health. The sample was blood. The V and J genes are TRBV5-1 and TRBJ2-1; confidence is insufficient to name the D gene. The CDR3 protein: CASSLVVREQFF. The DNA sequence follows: TGCGCCAGTTCCCTAGTCGTCCGGGAGCAGTTCTTC.